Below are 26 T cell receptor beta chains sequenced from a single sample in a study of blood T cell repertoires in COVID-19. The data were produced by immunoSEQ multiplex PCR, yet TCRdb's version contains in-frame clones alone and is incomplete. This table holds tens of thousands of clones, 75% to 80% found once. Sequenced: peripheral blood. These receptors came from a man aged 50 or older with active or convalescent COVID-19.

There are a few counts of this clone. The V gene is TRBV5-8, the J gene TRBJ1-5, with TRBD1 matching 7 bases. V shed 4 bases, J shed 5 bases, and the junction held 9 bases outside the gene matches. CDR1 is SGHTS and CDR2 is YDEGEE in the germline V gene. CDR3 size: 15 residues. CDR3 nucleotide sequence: TGTGCCAGCAGCACGACAGGGAGGCTCCATCAGCCCCAGCATTTT. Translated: CASSTTGRLHQPQHF.

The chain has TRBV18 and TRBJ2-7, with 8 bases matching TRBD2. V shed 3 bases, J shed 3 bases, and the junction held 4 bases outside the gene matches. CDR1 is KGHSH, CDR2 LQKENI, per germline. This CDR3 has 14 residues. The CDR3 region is CASSPGSGDYEQYF. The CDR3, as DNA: TGTGCCAGCTCACCTGGTAGCGGGGACTACGAGCAGTACTTC.

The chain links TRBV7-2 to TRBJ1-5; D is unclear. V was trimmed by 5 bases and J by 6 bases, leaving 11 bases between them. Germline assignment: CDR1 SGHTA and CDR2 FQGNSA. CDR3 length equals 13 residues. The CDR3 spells CASSTYSSQPQHF. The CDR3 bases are TGTGCCAGCAGCACATACAGCTCTCAGCCCCAGCATTTT.

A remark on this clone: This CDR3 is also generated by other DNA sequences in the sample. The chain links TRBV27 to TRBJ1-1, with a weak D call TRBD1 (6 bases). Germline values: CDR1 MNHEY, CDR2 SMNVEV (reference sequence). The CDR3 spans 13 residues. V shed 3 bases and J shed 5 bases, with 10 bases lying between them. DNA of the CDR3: TGTGCCAGCAGTTTGGGGGGGCGAACTGAAGCTTTCTTT. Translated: CASSLGGRTEAFF.

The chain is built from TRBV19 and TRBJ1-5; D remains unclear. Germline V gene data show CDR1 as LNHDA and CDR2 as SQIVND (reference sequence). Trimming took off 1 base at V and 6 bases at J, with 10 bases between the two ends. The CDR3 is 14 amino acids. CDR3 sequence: CASSIVVASQPQHF. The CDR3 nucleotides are TGTGCCAGTAGTATAGTGGTAGCCTCTCAGCCCCAGCATTTT.

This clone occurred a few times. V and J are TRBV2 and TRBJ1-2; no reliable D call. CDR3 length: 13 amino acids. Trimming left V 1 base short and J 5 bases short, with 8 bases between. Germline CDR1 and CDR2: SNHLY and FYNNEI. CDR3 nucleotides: TGTGCCAGCAGTGAAGGGCCCTCTTATGGCTACACCTTC. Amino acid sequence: CASSEGPSYGYTF.

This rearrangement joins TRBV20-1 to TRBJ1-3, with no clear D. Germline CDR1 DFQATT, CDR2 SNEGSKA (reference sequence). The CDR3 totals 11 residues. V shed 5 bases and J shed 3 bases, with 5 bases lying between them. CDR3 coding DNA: TGCAGTGCTGGACTTGGAAACACCATATATTTT. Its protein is CSAGLGNTIYF.

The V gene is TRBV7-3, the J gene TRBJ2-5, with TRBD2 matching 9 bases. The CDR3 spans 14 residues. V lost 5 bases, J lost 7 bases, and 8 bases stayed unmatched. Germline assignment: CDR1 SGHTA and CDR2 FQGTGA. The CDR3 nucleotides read TGTGCCAGCAGCAAAGCGGGGGGCCAGGGGACCCAGTACTTC. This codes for CASSKAGGQGTQYF.

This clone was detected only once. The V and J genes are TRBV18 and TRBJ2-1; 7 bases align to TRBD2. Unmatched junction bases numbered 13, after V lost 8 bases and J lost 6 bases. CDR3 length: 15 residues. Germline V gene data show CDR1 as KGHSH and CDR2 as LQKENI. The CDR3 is CASAQSRGVPNEQFF. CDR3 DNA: TGTGCCAGCGCACAATCCCGGGGGGTACCCAATGAGCAGTTCTTC.

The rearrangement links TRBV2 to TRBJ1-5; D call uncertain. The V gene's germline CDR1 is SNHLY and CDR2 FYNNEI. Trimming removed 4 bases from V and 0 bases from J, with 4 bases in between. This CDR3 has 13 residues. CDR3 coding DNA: TGTGCCAGCAGTGCTAATAGCAATCAGCCCCAGCATTTT. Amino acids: CASSANSNQPQHF.

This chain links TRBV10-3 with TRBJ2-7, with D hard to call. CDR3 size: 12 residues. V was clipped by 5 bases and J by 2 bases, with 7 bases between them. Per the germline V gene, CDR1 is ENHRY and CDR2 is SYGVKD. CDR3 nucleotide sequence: TGTGCCATCAGTCCTGAGACCTACGAGCAGTACTTC. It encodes CAISPETYEQYF.

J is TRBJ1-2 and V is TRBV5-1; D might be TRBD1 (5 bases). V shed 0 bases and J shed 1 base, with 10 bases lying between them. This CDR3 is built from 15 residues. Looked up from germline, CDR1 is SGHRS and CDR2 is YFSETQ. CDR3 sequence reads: CASSLEPGLNYGYTF. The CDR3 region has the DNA TGCGCCAGCAGCTTGGAACCAGGGCTTAACTATGGCTACACCTTC. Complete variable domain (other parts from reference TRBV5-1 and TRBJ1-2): KAGVTQTPRYLIKTRGQQVTLSCSPISGHRSVSWYQQTPGQGLQFLFEYFSETQRNKGNFPGRFSGRQFSNSRSEMNVSTLELGDSALYLCASSLEPGLNYGYTFGSGTRLTVV.

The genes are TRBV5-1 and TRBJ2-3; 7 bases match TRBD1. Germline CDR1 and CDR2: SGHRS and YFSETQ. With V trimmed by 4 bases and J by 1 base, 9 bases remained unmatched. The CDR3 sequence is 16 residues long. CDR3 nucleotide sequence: TGCGCCAGCAGCCAGGGACAGACCCCTGGCACAGATACGCAGTATTTT. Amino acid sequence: CASSQGQTPGTDTQYF. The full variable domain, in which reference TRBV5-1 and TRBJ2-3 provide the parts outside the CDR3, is KAGVTQTPRYLIKTRGQQVTLSCSPISGHRSVSWYQQTPGQGLQFLFEYFSETQRNKGNFPGRFSGRQFSNSRSEMNVSTLELGDSALYLCASSQGQTPGTDTQYFGPGTRLTVL.

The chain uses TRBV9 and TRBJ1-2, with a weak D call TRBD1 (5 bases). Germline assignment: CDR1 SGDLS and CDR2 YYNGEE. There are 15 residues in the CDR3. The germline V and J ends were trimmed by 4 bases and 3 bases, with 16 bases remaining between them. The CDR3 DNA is TGTGCCAGCAGCCAGCGAACGGGGGTTGACTATGGCTACACCTTC. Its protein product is CASSQRTGVDYGYTF.

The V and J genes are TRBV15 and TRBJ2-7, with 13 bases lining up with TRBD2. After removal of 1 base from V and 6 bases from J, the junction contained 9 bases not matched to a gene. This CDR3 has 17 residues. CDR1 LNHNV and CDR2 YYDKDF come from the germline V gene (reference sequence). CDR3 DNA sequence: TGTGCCACCAGCAGAGGTTACCCGGGACTAGCGGGACTCGAGCAGTACTTC. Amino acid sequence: CATSRGYPGLAGLEQYF.

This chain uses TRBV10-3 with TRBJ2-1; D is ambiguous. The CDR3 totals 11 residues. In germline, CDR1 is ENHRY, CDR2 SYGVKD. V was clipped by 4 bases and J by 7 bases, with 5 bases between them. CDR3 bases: TGTGCCATCAGTGCTGCGAATGAGCAGTTCTTC. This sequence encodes CAISAANEQFF.

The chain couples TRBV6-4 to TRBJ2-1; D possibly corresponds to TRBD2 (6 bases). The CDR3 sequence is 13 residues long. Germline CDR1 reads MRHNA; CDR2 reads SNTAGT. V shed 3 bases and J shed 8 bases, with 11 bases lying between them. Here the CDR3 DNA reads TGTGCCAGCAGTGAAATGGGGGGAGATGAGCAGTTCTTC. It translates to CASSEMGGDEQFF.

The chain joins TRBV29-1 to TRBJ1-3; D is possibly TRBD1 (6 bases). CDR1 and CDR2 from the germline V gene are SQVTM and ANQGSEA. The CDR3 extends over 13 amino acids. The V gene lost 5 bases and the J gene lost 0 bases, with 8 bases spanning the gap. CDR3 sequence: CSVRGSSGNTIYF. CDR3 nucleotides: TGCAGCGTTAGGGGGAGCTCTGGAAACACCATATATTTT.

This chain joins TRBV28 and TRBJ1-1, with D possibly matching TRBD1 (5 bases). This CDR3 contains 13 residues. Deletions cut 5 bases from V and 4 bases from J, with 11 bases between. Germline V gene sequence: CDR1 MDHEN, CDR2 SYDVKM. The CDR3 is CASSLFGGTEAFF. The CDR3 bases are TGTGCCAGCAGTCTCTTCGGGGGCACTGAAGCTTTCTTT.

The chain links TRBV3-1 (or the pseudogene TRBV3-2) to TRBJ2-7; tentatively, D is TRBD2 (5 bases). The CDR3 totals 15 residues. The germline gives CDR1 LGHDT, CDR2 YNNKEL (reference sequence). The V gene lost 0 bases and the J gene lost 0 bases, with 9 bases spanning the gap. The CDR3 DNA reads TGTGCCAGCAGCCAAGATGTCACTAGCTCCTACGAGCAGTACTTC. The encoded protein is CASSQDVTSSYEQYF.

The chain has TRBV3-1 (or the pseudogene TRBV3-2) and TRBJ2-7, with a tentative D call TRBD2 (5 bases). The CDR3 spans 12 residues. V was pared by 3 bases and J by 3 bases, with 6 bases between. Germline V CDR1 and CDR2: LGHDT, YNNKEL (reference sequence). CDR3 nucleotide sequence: TGTGCCAGCAGCCAGGGGAGCTACGAGCAGTACTTC. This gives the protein CASSQGSYEQYF.

CDR3 nucleotide sequence: TGTGCCAGTAGTATGGGACAGGGCGGAGGCTACACCTTC. Encoded protein: CASSMGQGGGYTF. The gene calls are TRBV19 and TRBJ1-2, with 9 bases identical to TRBD1. The CDR3 runs 13 residues. Germline CDR1 and CDR2: LNHDA and SQIVND (reference sequence). Trimming removed 3 bases from V and 8 bases from J; junction bases left unmatched: 4.

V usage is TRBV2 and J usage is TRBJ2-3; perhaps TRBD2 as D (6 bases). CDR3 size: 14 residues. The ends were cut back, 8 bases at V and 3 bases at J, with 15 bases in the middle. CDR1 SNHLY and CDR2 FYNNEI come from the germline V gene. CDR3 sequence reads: CASGGLTGTDTQYF. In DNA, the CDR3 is TGTGCCAGCGGAGGGCTTACGGGTACAGATACGCAGTATTTT.

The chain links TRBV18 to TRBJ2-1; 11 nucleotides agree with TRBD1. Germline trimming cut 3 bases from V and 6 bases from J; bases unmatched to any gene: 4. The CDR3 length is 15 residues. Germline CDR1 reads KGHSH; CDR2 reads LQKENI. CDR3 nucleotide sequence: TGTGCCAGCTCACCTACCGGGACAGGGGGCAATGAGCAGTTCTTC. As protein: CASSPTGTGGNEQFF.

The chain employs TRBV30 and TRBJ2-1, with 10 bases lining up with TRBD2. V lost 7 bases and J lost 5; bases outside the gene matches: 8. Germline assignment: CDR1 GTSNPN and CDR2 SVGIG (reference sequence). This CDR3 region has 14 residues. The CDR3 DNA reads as TGTGCCTTGACCGTACTAGCGGGGAACAATGAGCAGTTCTTC. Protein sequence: CALTVLAGNNEQFF.

CDR3 nucleotides: TGTGCCAGCAGCACGAATGTGTGGGGCGGCGGGGAGCTGTTTTTT. Amino acids: CASSTNVWGGGELFF. The chain couples TRBV5-6 to TRBJ2-2; tentatively, D is TRBD1 (5 bases). This CDR3 comprises 15 residues. The V end lost 4 bases, the J end lost 7 bases, and 17 bases lay between the germline ends. CDR1 is SGHDT, CDR2 YYEEEE, per germline.